Sequencing of this T cell receptor beta chain was carried out in a study of blood T cells in healthy people across ages (dated by TCRdb to about 2015). Regarding the study in general: Template switching captured roughly one uniquely barcoded TCR beta cDNA molecule per two T cells in model experiments. Four age groups were formed from the donors: young (average roughly 15 years), middle-aged (around 39), aged (approximately 60) and long-lived (more than 75). Using deep sequencing normalized with unique cDNA molecular identifiers, the study measured how TCR beta repertoire diversity changes with age. Using the same blood draw, the study looked at two additional independent replicas of 1 million unique cDNA reads for two donors, one aged 18 to 30 and the other aged 80 or older. Donors of different ages were randomly distributed across sequencing lanes to avoid experimental bias. On the study overall, not on this receptor specifically: Because profiling used bulk unsorted PBMCs, naive and antigen-experienced compartments could not be compared conclusively. Estimates of total diversity from one million sequenced T cells were regarded as lower bounds and underestimates. The CMV infection status of donors was not known, potentially confounding age-related changes in expanded clonotypes. Compared with the aged group, the long-lived group had more naive CD4+ T cells, fewer expanded clones and increased TCR diversity, suggesting age selection. A strong correlation was found between observed TCR beta diversity and the percentage of naive T cells measured by flow cytometry. Observed TCR beta diversity per million T cells fell roughly linearly with age, and a significant reduction was already apparent by age roughly 40.

Points on this clonotype: What this receptor recognizes is not known. No base-level quality is on record; no much larger clone is a single base apart.

As encoded in the germline V gene, CDR1 is SGDLS while CDR2 is YYNGEE. The CDR3 holds 14 amino acids from the cysteine to the phenylalanine. Of the read, only the CDR3 DNA is kept; its 42 bases are in frame from base 1. A distance of 17 bases separates the germline ends of V and J, which lose 0 bases and 10 bases respectively. Libraries were built with 5' RACE. Sequencing relied on an Illumina HiSeq 2500. The second PCR ran for roughly 6 to 11 cycles and used a J-beta primer mix along with a sample-barcoded 5' primer. A template-switch 5' adaptor carrying 12 random nucleotides introduced a unique molecular identifier onto each TCR beta cDNA molecule. Each sample yielded at least 3 million CDR3-containing paired-end reads. First-strand cDNA was synthesized from all RNA with the Mint cDNA synthesis kit, primed by a TRBC-specific oligonucleotide. Following uracil-DNA glycosylase treatment, all cDNA underwent a first 18-cycle PCR with the universal primers M1SS and BC2_uni_R. Turning to the authors' computational methods: Each sample was normalized by randomly selecting 1 million high-quality reads, each carrying a distinct molecular identifier. Reads sharing molecular identifiers were discarded rather than binned into consensus sequences. MiTCR, with a Q25 quality threshold and the strictest error-elimination algorithm, was used for CDR3 identification, clonotype clustering and error correction. A nonparametric unseen species model using Euler transformation provided a lower-bound estimate of total TCR beta diversity. TCRdb handled the public reads itself, with Q25 trimming in fastp and clone calling in MiXCR, and kept productive beta chains. Every distinct CDR3 protein forms one entry, paired with its most common genes and DNA. TCRdb assigned the V and J calls; the authors' analysis was not used. The sample table shows about 780,000 distinct CDR3 sequences, and about 45% are seen once. The ten largest clones take up roughly 18% of the sample.

Systemically healthy Caucasian individuals from Russia, some 36 in total and aged about 6 to 100 years, were included as donors. Approximately 10 milliliters of peripheral blood were collected from each donor into EDTA-treated Vacutainer tubes. Ficoll-Paque density-gradient centrifugation was used to isolate PBMCs, with at least 6 million obtained per sample. Total RNA, at least 6 micrograms per sample, was extracted from PBMCs with Trizol reagent. The percentages of naive CD45RAhigh/CD27high T cells were determined by flow cytometry on a PBMC aliquot from every donor. Material: blood. The origin of this receptor is a man aged 80 or over in good health. The chain links TRBV9 with TRBJ2-7, with no confident D gene call. This receptor carries the CDR3 CASSVAPGVSQQYF. The DNA reads as follows: TGTGCCAGCAGCGTAGCTCCCGGAGTATCCCAACAGTACTTC.